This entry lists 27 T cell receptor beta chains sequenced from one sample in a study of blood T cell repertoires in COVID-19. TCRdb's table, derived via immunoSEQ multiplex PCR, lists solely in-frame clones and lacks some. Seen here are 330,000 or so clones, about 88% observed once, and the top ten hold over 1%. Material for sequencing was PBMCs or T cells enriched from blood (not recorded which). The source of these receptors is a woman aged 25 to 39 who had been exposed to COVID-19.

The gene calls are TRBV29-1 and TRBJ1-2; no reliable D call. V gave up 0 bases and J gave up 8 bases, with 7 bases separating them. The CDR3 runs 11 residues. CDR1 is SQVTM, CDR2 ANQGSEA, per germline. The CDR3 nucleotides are TGCAGCGTTGAAGAACGCGGGGGCTACACCTTC. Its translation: CSVEERGGYTF.

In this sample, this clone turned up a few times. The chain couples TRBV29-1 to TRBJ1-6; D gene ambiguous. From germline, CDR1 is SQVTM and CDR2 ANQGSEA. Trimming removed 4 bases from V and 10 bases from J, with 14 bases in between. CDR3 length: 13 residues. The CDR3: CSVAWETGSPLHF. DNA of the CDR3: TGCAGCGTTGCATGGGAGACTGGGTCACCCCTCCACTTT.

CDR3 amino acids: CASSYAAGGGNTIYF. For the CDR3, the DNA is TGTGCCAGCAGTTACGCGGCAGGGGGAGGAAACACCATATATTTT. The genes are TRBV6-5 and TRBJ1-3; 7 bases map to TRBD1. CDR1 MNHEY and CDR2 SVGAGI come from the germline V gene. The CDR3 has 15 amino acids. Trimming took 2 bases from V and 4 from J; bases not matched to a gene: 5.

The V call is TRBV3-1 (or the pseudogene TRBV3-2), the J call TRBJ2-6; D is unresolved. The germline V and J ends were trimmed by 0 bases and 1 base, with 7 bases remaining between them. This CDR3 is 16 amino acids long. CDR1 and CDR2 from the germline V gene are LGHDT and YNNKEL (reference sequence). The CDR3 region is CASSQDLGSGANVLTF. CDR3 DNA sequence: TGTGCCAGCAGCCAAGACCTCGGGTCTGGGGCCAACGTCCTGACTTTC.

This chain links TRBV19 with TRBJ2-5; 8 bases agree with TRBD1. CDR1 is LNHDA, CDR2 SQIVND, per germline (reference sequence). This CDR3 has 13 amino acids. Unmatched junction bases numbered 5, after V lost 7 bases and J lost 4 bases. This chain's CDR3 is CASNDRGGETQYF. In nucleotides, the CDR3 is TGTGCCAGTAACGACAGGGGAGGAGAGACCCAGTACTTC.

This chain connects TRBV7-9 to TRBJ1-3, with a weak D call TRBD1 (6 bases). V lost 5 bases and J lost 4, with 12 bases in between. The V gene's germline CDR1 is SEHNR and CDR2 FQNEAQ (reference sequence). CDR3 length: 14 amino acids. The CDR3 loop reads CASSPPGVGNTIYF. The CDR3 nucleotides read TGTGCCAGCAGCCCCCCAGGGGTCGGAAACACCATATATTTT.

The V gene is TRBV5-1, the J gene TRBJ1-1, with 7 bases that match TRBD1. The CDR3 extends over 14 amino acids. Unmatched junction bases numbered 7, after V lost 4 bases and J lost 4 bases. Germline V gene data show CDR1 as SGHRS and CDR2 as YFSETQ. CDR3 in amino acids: CASSPRQGATEAFF. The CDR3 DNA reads TGCGCCAGCAGCCCGAGACAGGGAGCCACTGAAGCTTTCTTT. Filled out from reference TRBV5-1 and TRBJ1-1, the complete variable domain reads KAGVTQTPRYLIKTRGQQVTLSCSPISGHRSVSWYQQTPGQGLQFLFEYFSETQRNKGNFPGRFSGRQFSNSRSEMNVSTLELGDSALYLCASSPRQGATEAFFGQGTRLTVV.

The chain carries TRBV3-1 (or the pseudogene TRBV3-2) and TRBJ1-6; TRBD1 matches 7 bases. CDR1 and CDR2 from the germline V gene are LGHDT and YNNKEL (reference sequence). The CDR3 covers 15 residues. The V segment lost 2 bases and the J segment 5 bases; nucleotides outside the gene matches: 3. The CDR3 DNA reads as TGTGCCAGCAGCCAACTGACAGGGAATAATTCACCCCTCCACTTT. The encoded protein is CASSQLTGNNSPLHF.

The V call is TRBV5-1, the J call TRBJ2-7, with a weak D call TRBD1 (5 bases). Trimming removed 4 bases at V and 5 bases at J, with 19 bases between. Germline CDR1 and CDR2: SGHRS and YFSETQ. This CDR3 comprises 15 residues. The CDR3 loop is CASSPNPTVSHEQYF. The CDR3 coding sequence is TGCGCCAGCAGCCCGAACCCGACAGTGTCCCACGAGCAGTACTTC.

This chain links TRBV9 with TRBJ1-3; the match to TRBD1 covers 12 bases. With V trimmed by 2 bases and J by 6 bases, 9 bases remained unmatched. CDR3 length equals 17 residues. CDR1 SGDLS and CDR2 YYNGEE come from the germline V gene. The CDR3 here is CASSVQGDRGRVNTIYF. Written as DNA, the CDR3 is TGTGCCAGCAGCGTGCAAGGGGACAGGGGGCGCGTAAACACCATATATTTT.

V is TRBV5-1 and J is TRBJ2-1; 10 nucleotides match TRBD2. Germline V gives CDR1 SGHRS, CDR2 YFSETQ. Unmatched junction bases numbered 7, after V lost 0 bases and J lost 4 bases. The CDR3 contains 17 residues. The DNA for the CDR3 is TGCGCCAGCAGCTTGGCTGTTCTAGCGGGAGATTACAATGAGCAGTTCTTC. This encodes CASSLAVLAGDYNEQFF. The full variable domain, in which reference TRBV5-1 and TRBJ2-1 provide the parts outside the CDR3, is KAGVTQTPRYLIKTRGQQVTLSCSPISGHRSVSWYQQTPGQGLQFLFEYFSETQRNKGNFPGRFSGRQFSNSRSEMNVSTLELGDSALYLCASSLAVLAGDYNEQFFGPGTRLTVL.

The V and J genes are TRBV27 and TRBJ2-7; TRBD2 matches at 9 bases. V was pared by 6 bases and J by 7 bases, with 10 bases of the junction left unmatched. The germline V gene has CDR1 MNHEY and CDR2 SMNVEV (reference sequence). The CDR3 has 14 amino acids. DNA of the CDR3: TGTGCCAGCAGGCGGGCGGGAGGGCCGCAAGAGCAGTACTTC. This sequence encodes CASRRAGGPQEQYF.

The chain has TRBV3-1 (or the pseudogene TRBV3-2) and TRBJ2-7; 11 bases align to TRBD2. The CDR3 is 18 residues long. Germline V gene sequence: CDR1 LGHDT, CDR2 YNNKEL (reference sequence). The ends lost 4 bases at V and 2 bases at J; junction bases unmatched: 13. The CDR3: CASSPKYTSGSSPYEQYF. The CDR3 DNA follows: TGTGCCAGCAGCCCGAAGTATACTAGCGGGAGTTCCCCCTACGAGCAGTACTTC.

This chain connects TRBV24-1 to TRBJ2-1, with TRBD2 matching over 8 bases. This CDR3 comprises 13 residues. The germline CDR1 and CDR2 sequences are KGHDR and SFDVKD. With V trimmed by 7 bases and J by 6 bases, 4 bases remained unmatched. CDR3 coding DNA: TGTGCCACCAGCGGCGGGACTAGCAATGAGCAGTTCTTC. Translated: CATSGGTSNEQFF.

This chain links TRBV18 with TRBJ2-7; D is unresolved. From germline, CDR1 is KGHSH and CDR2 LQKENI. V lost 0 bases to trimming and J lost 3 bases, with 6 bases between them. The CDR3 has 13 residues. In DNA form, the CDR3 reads TGTGCCAGCTCACCACCAACGGTCTACGAGCAGTACTTC. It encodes CASSPPTVYEQYF.

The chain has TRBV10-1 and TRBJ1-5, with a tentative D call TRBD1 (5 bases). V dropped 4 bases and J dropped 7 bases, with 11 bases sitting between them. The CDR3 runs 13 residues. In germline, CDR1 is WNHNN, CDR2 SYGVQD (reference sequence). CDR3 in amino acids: CASSGGGGQPQHF. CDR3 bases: TGCGCCAGCAGTGGCGGGGGTGGGCAGCCCCAGCATTTT.

The CDR3 DNA follows: TGTGCCAGCAGCTTAGAGCCTGGGGCAGCCTCCTATAATTCACCCCTCCACTTT. This encodes CASSLEPGAASYNSPLHF. The rearrangement uses TRBV7-8 and TRBJ1-6, with a tentative D call TRBD1 (5 bases). Between the trimmed V and J ends, which lost 1 base and 0 bases, there was a span of 13 bases. From germline, CDR1 is SGHVS and CDR2 FQNEAQ. CDR3 length equals 18 residues.

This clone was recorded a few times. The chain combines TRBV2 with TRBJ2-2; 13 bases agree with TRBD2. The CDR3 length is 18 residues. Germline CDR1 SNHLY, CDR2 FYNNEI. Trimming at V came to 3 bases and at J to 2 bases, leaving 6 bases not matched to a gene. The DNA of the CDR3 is TGTGCCAGCAGTGATCGAGGACTAGCGGGAGTTAACACCGGGGAGCTGTTTTTT. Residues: CASSDRGLAGVNTGELFF. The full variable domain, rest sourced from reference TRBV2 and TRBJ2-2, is EPEVTQTPSHQVTQMGQEVILRCVPISNHLYFYWYRQILGQKVEFLVSFYNNEISEKSEIFDDQFSVERPDGSNFTLKIRSTKLEDSAMYFCASSDRGLAGVNTGELFFGEGSRLTVL.

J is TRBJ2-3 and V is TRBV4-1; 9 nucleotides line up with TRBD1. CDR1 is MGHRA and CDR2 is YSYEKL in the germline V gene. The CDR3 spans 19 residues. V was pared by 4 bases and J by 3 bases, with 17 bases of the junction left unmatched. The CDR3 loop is CASSRSPRRGQGLTDTQYF. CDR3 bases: TGCGCCAGCAGCCGCTCCCCCAGGAGGGGACAGGGTTTAACAGATACGCAGTATTTT.

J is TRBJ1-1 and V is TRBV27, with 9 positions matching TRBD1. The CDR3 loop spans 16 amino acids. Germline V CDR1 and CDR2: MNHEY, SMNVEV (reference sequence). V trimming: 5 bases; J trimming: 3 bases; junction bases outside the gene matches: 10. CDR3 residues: CASSPIGTGWDTEAFF. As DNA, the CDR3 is TGTGCCAGCAGTCCGATCGGGACAGGGTGGGACACTGAAGCTTTCTTT.

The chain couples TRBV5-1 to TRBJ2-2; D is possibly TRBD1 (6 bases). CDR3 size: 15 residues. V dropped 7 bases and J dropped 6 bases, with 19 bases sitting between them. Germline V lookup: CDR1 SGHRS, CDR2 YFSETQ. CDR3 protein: CASRNPGHAPGELFF. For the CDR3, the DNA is TGCGCCAGCCGAAATCCGGGACACGCTCCCGGGGAGCTGTTTTTT. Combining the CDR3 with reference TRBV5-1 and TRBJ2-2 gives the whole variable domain KAGVTQTPRYLIKTRGQQVTLSCSPISGHRSVSWYQQTPGQGLQFLFEYFSETQRNKGNFPGRFSGRQFSNSRSEMNVSTLELGDSALYLCASRNPGHAPGELFFGEGSRLTVL.

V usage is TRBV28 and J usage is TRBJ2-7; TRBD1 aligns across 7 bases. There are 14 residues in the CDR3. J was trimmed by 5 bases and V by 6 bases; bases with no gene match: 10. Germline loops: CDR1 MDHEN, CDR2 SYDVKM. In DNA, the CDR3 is TGTGCCAGCAGATCAACAGGGGCTGGCGACGAGCAGTACTTC. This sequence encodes CASRSTGAGDEQYF.

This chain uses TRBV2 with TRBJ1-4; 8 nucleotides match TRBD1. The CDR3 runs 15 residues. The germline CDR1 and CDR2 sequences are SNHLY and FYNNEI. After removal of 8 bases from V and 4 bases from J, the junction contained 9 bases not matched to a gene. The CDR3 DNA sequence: TGTGCCAGCTGGAAGCCGACAGGGGATAATGAAAAACTGTTTTTT. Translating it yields CASWKPTGDNEKLFF.

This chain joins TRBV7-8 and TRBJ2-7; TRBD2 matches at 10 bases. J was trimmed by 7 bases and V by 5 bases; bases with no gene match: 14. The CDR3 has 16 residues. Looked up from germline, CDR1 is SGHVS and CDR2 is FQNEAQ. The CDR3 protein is CASSPGGVAGGWEQYF. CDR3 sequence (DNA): TGTGCCAGCAGCCCAGGAGGGGTAGCGGGAGGATGGGAGCAGTACTTC.

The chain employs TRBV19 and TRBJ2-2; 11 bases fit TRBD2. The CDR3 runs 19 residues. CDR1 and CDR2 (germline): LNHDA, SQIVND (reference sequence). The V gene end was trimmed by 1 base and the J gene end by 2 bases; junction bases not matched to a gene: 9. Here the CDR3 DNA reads TGTGCCAGTAGTATAGGGAGGACTAGCGGGCCTGAAAACACCGGGGAGCTGTTTTTT. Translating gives CASSIGRTSGPENTGELFF.

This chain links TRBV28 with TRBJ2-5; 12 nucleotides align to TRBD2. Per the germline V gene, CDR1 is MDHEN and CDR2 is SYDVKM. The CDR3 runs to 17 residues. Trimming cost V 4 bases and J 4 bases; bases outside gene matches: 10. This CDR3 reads CASSSSRLAGVVETQYF. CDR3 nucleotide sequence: TGTGCCAGCAGTTCCAGTAGACTAGCGGGAGTCGTAGAGACCCAGTACTTC.

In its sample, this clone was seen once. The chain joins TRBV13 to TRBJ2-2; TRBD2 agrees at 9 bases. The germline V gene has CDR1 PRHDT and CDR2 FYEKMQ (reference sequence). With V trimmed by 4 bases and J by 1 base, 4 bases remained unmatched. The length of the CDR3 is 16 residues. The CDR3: CASSYIAGENTGELFF. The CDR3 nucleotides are TGTGCCAGCAGCTACATAGCGGGAGAGAACACCGGGGAGCTGTTTTTT.